The 2 T cell receptor beta chains below come from one sample, sequenced in a study of blood T cells in healthy people across ages. Alongside a J-beta primer mix, a sample-barcoded 5' primer served in a second PCR lasting about 7 to 11 cycles. TCRdb itself ran the 5' RACE reads through MiXCR, one entry per CDR3 protein. Of roughly 1.4 million distinct CDR3 sequences listed, 55% to 75% are singletons. Material for sequencing was blood. These receptors all stem from a man aged 18 to 35 in good health.

The rearrangement joins TRBV5-1 to TRBJ1-1; 8 nucleotides align to TRBD1. Germline V gene data show CDR1 as SGHRS and CDR2 as YFSETQ. Trimming cost V 2 bases and J 1 base; bases outside gene matches: 7. CDR3 length: 16 amino acids. CDR3 protein: CASSFSDRGQNTEAFF. For the CDR3, the DNA is TGCGCCAGCAGCTTTTCAGACAGGGGACAGAACACTGAAGCTTTCTTT.

The V gene is TRBV4-1, the J gene TRBJ2-3; D is possibly TRBD2 (5 bases). Germline lookup yields CDR1 MGHRA and CDR2 YSYEKL. The V and J ends lost 2 bases and 0 bases respectively, with 9 bases between them. This CDR3 has 15 residues. CDR3 in amino acids: CASSQRLSSTDTQYF. The CDR3 DNA follows: TGCGCCAGCAGCCAACGACTATCCAGCACAGATACGCAGTATTTT.